One sample yielded the 15 T cell receptor beta chains listed below, sequenced in a study of cytomegalovirus exposure and HLA in healthy donors. The method was immunoSEQ multiplex PCR; TCRdb's version includes in-frame clones alone and lacks a portion of them. This sample yields about 310,000 clones, of which 70% to 90% are seen a single time; roughly 0.96% belongs to the top ten. Sequenced material: PBMCs. The receptors here all came from a young man in good health and CMV-seronegative.

The CDR3 loop is CASSYVPGSYNEQFF. CDR3 nucleotides: TGTGCCAGCAGTTATGTACCGGGGTCGTACAATGAGCAGTTCTTC. The V call is TRBV6-5, the J call TRBJ2-1, with D perhaps matching TRBD2 (5 bases). Germline CDR1 reads MNHEY; CDR2 reads SVGAGI. V gave up 3 bases and J gave up 4 bases, with 13 bases separating them. The CDR3 contains 15 residues.

The chain couples TRBV9 to TRBJ2-7, with 11 bases identical to TRBD2. V lost 4 bases and J lost 9; bases outside the gene matches: 9. The CDR3 length is 14 residues. Germline values: CDR1 SGDLS, CDR2 YYNGEE. The CDR3 region has the DNA TGTGCCAGCAGCTCGGGACTAGCGGCTCGCGTGCAGTACTTC. Residues: CASSSGLAARVQYF.

The CDR3 protein is CASSLARDGTYAYEQYF. As DNA, the CDR3 is TGTGCCAGCAGCTTAGCAAGAGACGGGACATACGCCTACGAGCAGTACTTC. V and J are TRBV11-2 and TRBJ2-7; maybe TRBD1 (6 bases). Germline V gene data show CDR1 as SGHAT and CDR2 as FQNNGV. The V and J ends lost 1 base and 2 bases respectively, with 18 bases between them. This CDR3 region has 17 residues.

This clone was seen at least ten times. The CDR3 region has the DNA TGTGCCAGCAGTGACAGCGGGGGGGGCACAGATACGCAGTATTTT. Protein product: CASSDSGGGTDTQYF. The chain recombines TRBV6-4 with TRBJ2-3; 10 nucleotides line up with TRBD2. Trimming removed 2 bases from V and 1 base from J; junction bases left unmatched: 0. Per germline, CDR1 MRHNA and CDR2 SNTAGT. This CDR3 contains 15 residues.

The chain is built from TRBV29-1 and TRBJ1-1, with D perhaps matching TRBD1 (6 bases). The ends were cut back, 6 bases at V and 1 base at J, with 12 bases in the middle. Germline V gives CDR1 SQVTM, CDR2 ANQGSEA. CDR3 length: 13 amino acids. The CDR3 DNA reads as TGCAGCGTCCAAAAGGACAGGAACACTGAAGCTTTCTTT. Amino acids: CSVQKDRNTEAFF.

The chain carries TRBV6-1 and TRBJ1-2, with D perhaps TRBD1 (6 bases). Germline lookup yields CDR1 MNHNS and CDR2 SASEGT. With 3 bases removed from V and 4 bases from J, the gap between germline ends came to 15 bases. This CDR3 is built from 15 residues. The CDR3 here is CASSEGGGPSYGYTF. In DNA form, the CDR3 reads TGTGCCAGCAGTGAGGGAGGGGGACCCTCCTATGGCTACACCTTC.

The rearrangement uses TRBV27 and TRBJ2-7, with 8 nucleotides matching TRBD2. This CDR3 spans 13 amino acids. V trimming: 7 bases; J trimming: 7 bases; junction bases outside the gene matches: 9. In germline, CDR1 is MNHEY, CDR2 SMNVEV (reference sequence). CDR3 region: CASTQGPGGEQYF. Here the CDR3 DNA reads TGTGCCAGCACCCAAGGACCGGGGGGGGAGCAGTACTTC.

The chain has TRBV7-2 and TRBJ2-7, with D tentatively TRBD1 (6 bases). V lost 0 bases and J 7 bases, leaving 16 bases between the germline ends. The CDR3 has 15 residues. Germline CDR1 SGHTA, CDR2 FQGNSA. This CDR3 is CASSLALAGAGEQYF. CDR3 DNA sequence: TGTGCCAGCAGCTTAGCTTTGGCAGGGGCCGGTGAGCAGTACTTC.

The genes are TRBV28 and TRBJ1-2; TRBD1 matches at 7 bases. The CDR3 sequence is 14 residues long. Unmatched junction bases numbered 7, after V lost 1 base and J lost 8 bases. Germline values: CDR1 MDHEN, CDR2 SYDVKM. The CDR3 bases are TGTGCCAGCAGTTTATTAGAGGGGGCACGAGGCTACACCTTC. Its translation: CASSLLEGARGYTF.

The rearrangement uses TRBV9 and TRBJ2-4; D not resolved. This CDR3 region has 13 residues. Germline assignment: CDR1 SGDLS and CDR2 YYNGEE. Trimming cost V 4 bases and J 5 bases, with 10 bases left between them. CDR3 nucleotides: TGTGCCAGCAGCCTCAGCGACGAAAACATTCAGTACTTC. Encoded protein: CASSLSDENIQYF.

The V and J genes are TRBV4-1 and TRBJ2-5; perhaps TRBD2 as D (6 bases). CDR1 MGHRA and CDR2 YSYEKL come from the germline V gene. Trimming shortened V by 3 bases and J by 1 base, and 15 bases separated the two germline ends. The CDR3 length is 16 residues. This CDR3 reads CASSQGTTSTQETQYF. The CDR3 DNA reads TGCGCCAGCAGCCAGGGCACTACTAGCACCCAAGAGACCCAGTACTTC.

V is TRBV6-5 and J is TRBJ1-1, with 7 nucleotides matching TRBD1. The CDR3 runs 13 residues. V lost 8 bases to trimming and J lost 1 base; unmatched junction nucleotides: 4. Germline V gene data show CDR1 as MNHEY and CDR2 as SVGAGI. CDR3 residues: CASWNRGNTEAFF. The DNA of the CDR3 is TGTGCCAGCTGGAACAGGGGGAACACTGAAGCTTTCTTT.

V gene TRBV9 combines with J gene TRBJ1-2; possibly TRBD1 for D (5 bases). V dropped 0 bases and J dropped 2 bases, with 17 bases sitting between them. Germline CDR1 SGDLS, CDR2 YYNGEE. The CDR3 extends over 17 amino acids. The CDR3 protein is CASSVGSSGDRNYGYTF. CDR3 bases: TGTGCCAGCAGCGTAGGAAGTTCGGGGGATCGGAACTATGGCTACACCTTC.

This chain joins TRBV18 and TRBJ2-2; 7 nucleotides align to TRBD1. After removal of 8 bases from V and 1 base from J, the junction contained 13 bases not matched to a gene. The CDR3 extends over 17 amino acids. Germline CDR1 is KGHSH and CDR2 is LQKENI. CDR3 amino acids: CASPIGTGTENTGELFF. As DNA, the CDR3 is TGTGCCAGCCCGATCGGAACCGGGACAGAGAACACCGGGGAGCTGTTTTTT.

The chain carries TRBV27 and TRBJ2-7; D perhaps matches TRBD1 (6 bases). V was pared by 1 base and J by 5 bases, with 12 bases between. The CDR3 covers 14 residues. Germline V gives CDR1 MNHEY, CDR2 SMNVEV (reference sequence). The CDR3 DNA sequence: TGTGCCAGCAGTTTATGGGCAGGGGACCACGAGCAGTACTTC. As protein: CASSLWAGDHEQYF.